The 10 T cell receptor beta chains in this list originate from one sample, sequenced in a study of CD8+CD57+ T cells in acquired aplastic anemia (dated by TCRdb to about 2018). Patients chosen for sequencing had shown expansion of CD8+CD57+ cells by flow cytometry. TCRdb shows the sequencer as Illumina HiSeq 2000. Genomic DNA was used as template for profiling of TCR beta VDJ combinations and CDR3 sequences. TCRdb redid the processing of the public reads, applying fastp at Q25 and MiXCR, and retained in-frame beta chains. Every distinct CDR3 protein forms one entry, paired with its most common genes and DNA. A total of around 200,000 distinct CDR3 sequences appear in this sample, under 50% of them only once. Less than 20% of the sample belongs to the ten largest clones. The sample comprised sorted CD4+, CD8+, or CD8+CD57+ T cells (not recorded which) from PBMCs. These receptors all come from a human donor with aplastic anemia.

The chain is built from TRBV10-3 and TRBJ1-2, with D possibly matching TRBD1 (5 bases). V shed 2 bases and J shed 8 bases, with 9 bases lying between them. The germline V gene encodes CDR1 ENHRY and CDR2 SYGVKD. CDR3 size: 12 residues. The CDR3 spells CAISETGVGYTF. The CDR3, as DNA: TGTGCCATCAGTGAGACGGGGGTCGGCTACACCTTC.

This clonotype was detected ten times or more. The rearrangement joins TRBV14 to TRBJ1-4; no clear D gene. Germline CDR1 and CDR2: SGHDN and FVKESK. V shed 2 bases and J shed 11 bases, with 9 bases lying between them. CDR3 size: 12 residues. CDR3 residues: CASSQQPWKLFF. CDR3 bases: TGTGCCAGCAGCCAACAGCCGTGGAAACTGTTTTTT.

At least ten counts were recorded for this clonotype. The gene calls are TRBV5-1 and TRBJ1-1, with TRBD1 as a possible D gene (6 bases). CDR1 and CDR2 (germline): SGHRS, YFSETQ. The length of the CDR3 is 15 residues. The V and J ends lost 5 bases and 0 bases respectively, with 14 bases between them. This chain's CDR3 is CASRVRDNMNTEAFF. Written as DNA, the CDR3 is TGCGCCAGCAGGGTCCGGGACAACATGAACACTGAAGCTTTCTTT. The full variable domain, completed using reference TRBV5-1 and TRBJ1-1, is KAGVTQTPRYLIKTRGQQVTLSCSPISGHRSVSWYQQTPGQGLQFLFEYFSETQRNKGNFPGRFSGRQFSNSRSEMNVSTLELGDSALYLCASRVRDNMNTEAFFGQGTRLTVV.

This clonotype was seen ten or more times. CDR3 residues: CASSSMGQVNEKLFF. The CDR3 DNA reads as TGCGCCAGCAGCTCCATGGGACAGGTTAATGAAAAACTGTTTTTT. This sequence joins TRBV5-1 and TRBJ1-4; TRBD1 aligns across 8 bases. V gave up 3 bases and J gave up 4 bases; unmatched junction bases: 5. This CDR3 comprises 15 residues. The germline gives CDR1 SGHRS, CDR2 YFSETQ.

This chain joins TRBV19 and TRBJ2-7, with 10 bases identical to TRBD1. Per germline, CDR1 LNHDA and CDR2 SQIVND (reference sequence). CDR3 length: 17 amino acids. Trimming cost V 4 bases and J 5 bases; bases outside gene matches: 14. CDR3 sequence reads: CASSTLGQTGTGDEQYF. Written as DNA, the CDR3 is TGTGCCAGTAGTACCCTAGGGCAAACCGGGACAGGGGACGAGCAGTACTTC.

This clonotype has a count of ten or more. Here the CDR3 reads CASSLTGLEAFF. CDR3 coding DNA: TGTGCCAGCAGCCTTACAGGGCTTGAAGCTTTCTTT. The chain combines TRBV3-1 with TRBJ1-1; the D gene is possibly TRBD1 (6 bases). CDR1 LGHDT and CDR2 YNNKEL come from the germline V gene (reference sequence). CDR3 length: 12 amino acids. V gave up 4 bases and J gave up 7 bases, with 10 bases separating them.

V and J are TRBV20-1 and TRBJ1-5, with TRBD1 matching over 8 bases. Germline V gives CDR1 DFQATT, CDR2 SNEGSKA (reference sequence). The CDR3 runs to 17 residues. V trimming: 3 bases; J trimming: 5 bases; junction bases outside the gene matches: 15. The CDR3 coding sequence is TGCAGTGCTAGGAGGTCGACAGGGGCCTCTTTTTATCAGCCCCAGCATTTT. It translates to CSARRSTGASFYQPQHF.

This clonotype was seen only once. The V call is TRBV7-8, the J call TRBJ1-6; TRBD1 aligns across 11 bases. CDR3 length: 15 residues. V lost 3 bases and J lost 8; bases outside the gene matches: 3. Germline assignment: CDR1 SGHVS and CDR2 FQNEAQ. CDR3 sequence reads: CASSFRDRGYSPLHF. The CDR3 DNA follows: TGTGCCAGCAGCTTCCGGGACAGGGGGTATTCACCCCTCCACTTT.

The chain is built from TRBV2 and TRBJ1-4; D is ambiguous. The CDR3 runs 13 residues. CDR1 SNHLY and CDR2 FYNNEI come from the germline V gene. The V gene lost 7 bases and the J gene lost 7 bases, with 13 bases spanning the gap. The CDR3, as DNA: TGTGCCAGCACAGTTGGGGAGCTTGAAAAACTGTTTTTT. As protein: CASTVGELEKLFF.

This clonotype turned up a few times. V usage is TRBV3-1 and J usage is TRBJ2-7; 9 bases line up with TRBD2. Germline CDR1 LGHDT, CDR2 YNNKEL (reference sequence). With V trimmed by 4 bases and J by 4 bases, 11 bases remained unmatched. The CDR3 totals 16 residues. The CDR3 DNA is TGTGCCAGCAGCCCACAAGGAGCGGGGGGATTTTACGAGCAGTACTTC. This encodes CASSPQGAGGFYEQYF.